The 3 T cell receptor beta chains given below trace back to one sample, sequenced in a study of cytomegalovirus exposure and HLA in healthy donors. The primer mix had 60 Vbeta and 13 Jbeta primers. TCRdb keeps only in-frame clones here, not all; method: immunoSEQ multiplex PCR. The sample lists about 200,000 clones; about nine tenths were seen once. Sequenced material: PBMCs. These receptors were obtained from a boy between 2 and 10 years old in good health and CMV-seronegative.

V usage is TRBV29-1 and J usage is TRBJ2-1; D is undetermined. Looked up from germline, CDR1 is SQVTM and CDR2 is ANQGSEA. CDR3 length: 10 amino acids. Trimming shortened V by 7 bases and J by 8 bases, and 9 bases separated the two germline ends. CDR3 region: CSAAQDEQFF. Here the CDR3 DNA reads TGCAGCGCCGCGCAGGATGAGCAGTTCTTC.

The chain joins TRBV2 to TRBJ1-6; D gene ambiguous. This CDR3 comprises 13 residues. Germline V gene sequence: CDR1 SNHLY, CDR2 FYNNEI. Trimming left V 4 bases short and J 7 bases short, with 8 bases between. CDR3 sequence reads: CASSAQANSPLHF. DNA of the CDR3: TGTGCCAGCAGTGCCCAGGCCAATTCACCCCTCCACTTT.

This clone was seen a few times. Germline is not matched at one junction end, which may reflect a read error. The rearrangement uses TRBV5-5 and TRBJ2-7; TRBD1 matches 8 bases. This CDR3 region has 12 residues. Germline V gene lookup returns CDR1 SGHKS and CDR2 YYEKEE (reference sequence). CDR3 sequence: CASSLGVDRGFF. DNA of the CDR3: TGTGCCAGCAGCTTGGGGGTCGACAGGGGATTCTTC.